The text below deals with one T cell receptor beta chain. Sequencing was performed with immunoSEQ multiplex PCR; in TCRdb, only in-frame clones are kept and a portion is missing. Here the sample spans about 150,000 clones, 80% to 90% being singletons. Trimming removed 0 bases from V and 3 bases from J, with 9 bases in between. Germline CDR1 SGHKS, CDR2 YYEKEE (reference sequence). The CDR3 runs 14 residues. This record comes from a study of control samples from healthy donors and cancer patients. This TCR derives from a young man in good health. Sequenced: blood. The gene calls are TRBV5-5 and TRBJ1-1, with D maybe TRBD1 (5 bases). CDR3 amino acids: CASSLAGGDTEAFF. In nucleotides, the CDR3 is TGTGCCAGCAGCTTGGCCGGGGGTGACACTGAAGCTTTCTTT.